The rows below give T cell receptor beta chains drawn from one sample of a study of cytomegalovirus exposure and HLA in healthy donors. Sequencing used immunoSEQ multiplex PCR; TCRdb keeps in-frame clones, though not all of them. The data contain about 120,000 clones, around 81% of them singletons. Sequencing used PBMCs. The receptors were sampled from a woman in her 30s in good health and CMV-seronegative. CDR3s include the opening cysteine and the closing phenylalanine or tryptophan. The D gene is left open where the match is weak. The listing skips clone size in some rows; elsewhere it reads once, few, many or a size class.

j_call v_call d_call cdr3_length clone_size cdr3_nt cdr3_aa
TRBJ1-2 TRBV27 TRBD1 13 few TGTGCCAGCAGCTATCGGACAGGCCGGGGCTACACCTTC CASSYRTGRGYTF
TRBJ2-7 TRBV18 . 16 once TGTGCCAGCTCACCGAGTGCTTTGGAGGGTACCTACGAGCAGTACTTC CASSPSALEGTYEQYF
TRBJ2-7 TRBV11-2 . 14 . TGTGCCAGCAGCTTAGTTCGCGGGCCAGCGGAGCAGTACTTC CASSLVRGPAEQYF
TRBJ2-7 TRBV7-2 . 13 . TGTGCCAGCAGCTTGGGCAACTCCTACGAGCAGTACTTC CASSLGNSYEQYF
TRBJ2-7 TRBV10-2 TRBD1 13 . TGCGCCAGCGCTCCGGGACAGAACTACGAGCAGTACTTC CASAPGQNYEQYF
TRBJ2-2 TRBV7-3 . 15 . TGTGCCAGCAGCCCGAAACGGGGTGACACCGGGGAGCTGTTTTTT CASSPKRGDTGELFF
TRBJ2-1 TRBV27 . 17 . TGTGCCAGCAGTCCGACGAGGGAATCGGACCACTACAATGAGCAGTTCTTC CASSPTRESDHYNEQFF
TRBJ1-2 TRBV18 TRBD1 16 . TGTGCCAGCTCACCCCAGACAGGGGAGAATAGCTATGGCTACACCTTC CASSPQTGENSYGYTF
TRBJ2-2 TRBV9 TRBD1 14 . TGTGCCAGCAGAGGGGGCGCGGACACCGGGGAGCTGTTTTTT CASRGGADTGELFF
TRBJ2-7 TRBV10-1 TRBD2 14 . TGCGCCAGCAGTGAGCCGGGACTAGCAGACGAGCAGTACTTC CASSEPGLADEQYF
TRBJ1-5 TRBV28 TRBD1 15 . TGTGCCAGCAGCCCTGGACAGGGGGCTTATCAGCCCCAGCATTTT CASSPGQGAYQPQHF
TRBJ2-5 TRBV5-6 . 14 once TGTGCCAGCAGCTCCGGGACACACCAAGAGACCCAGTACTTC CASSSGTHQETQYF
TRBJ2-7 TRBV7-9 . 14 once TGTGCCAGCAGCTTACCGATAGACTCCTACGAGCAGTACTTC CASSLPIDSYEQYF
TRBJ2-3 TRBV28 TRBD2 15 . TGTGCCAGCAGTTTATCTGGGAGGGCCCAAAATACGCAGTATTTT CASSLSGRAQNTQYF
TRBJ1-3 TRBV30 TRBD1 17 . TGTGCCTGGAGCACAGGACAGGGACGGACGAGTGGAAACACCATATATTTT CAWSTGQGRTSGNTIYF
TRBJ2-5 TRBV6-6 TRBD1 11 . TGTGCCTCGGGACAGGGGGAGACCCAGTACTTC CASGQGETQYF
TRBJ2-1 TRBV27 . 13 . TGTGCCAGCAGCGGACAAAGCTACAATGAGCAGTTCTTC CASSGQSYNEQFF
TRBJ2-6 TRBV29-1 . 13 once TGCAGCGTTCCCACAGCTGGGGCCAACGTCCTGACTTTC CSVPTAGANVLTF
TRBJ1-2 TRBV4-3 . 15 once TGCGCCAGCAGCCCTTACACCCTAGCGGGTTATGGCTACACCTTC CASSPYTLAGYGYTF
TRBJ2-7 TRBV27 TRBD2 14 . TGTGCCAGCAGAAGTAGCGGGAGGCACGACGAGCAGTACTTC CASRSSGRHDEQYF
TRBJ1-4 TRBV28 TRBD1 14 . TGTGCCAGCAGAGCGACAGGGGGTGGTGAAAAACTGTTTTTT CASRATGGGEKLFF
TRBJ2-2 TRBV4-1 . 17 . TGCGCCAGCAGCCAGGGACCCAGAGGGGGTAACACCGGGGAGCTGTTTTTT CASSQGPRGGNTGELFF